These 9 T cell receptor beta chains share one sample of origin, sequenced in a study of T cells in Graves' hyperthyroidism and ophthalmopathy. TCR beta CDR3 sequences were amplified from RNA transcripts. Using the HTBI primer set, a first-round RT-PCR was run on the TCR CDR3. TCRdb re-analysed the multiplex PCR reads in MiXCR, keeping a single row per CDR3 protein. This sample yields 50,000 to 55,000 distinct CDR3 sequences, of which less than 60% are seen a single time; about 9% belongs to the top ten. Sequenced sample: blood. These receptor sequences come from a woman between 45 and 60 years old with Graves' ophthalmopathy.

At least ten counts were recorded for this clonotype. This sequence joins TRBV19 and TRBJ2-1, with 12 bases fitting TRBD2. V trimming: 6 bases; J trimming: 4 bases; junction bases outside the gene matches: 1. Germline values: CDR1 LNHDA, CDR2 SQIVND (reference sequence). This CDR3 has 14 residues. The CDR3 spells CASRLAGGYNEQFF. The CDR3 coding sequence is TGTGCCAGTAGACTAGCGGGGGGTTACAATGAGCAGTTCTTC.

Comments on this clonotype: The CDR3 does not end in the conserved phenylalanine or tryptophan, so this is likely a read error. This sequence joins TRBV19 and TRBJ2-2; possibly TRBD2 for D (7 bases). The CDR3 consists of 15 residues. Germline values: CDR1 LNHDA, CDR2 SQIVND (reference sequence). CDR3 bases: TGTGCCAGCCGAGGGGGGGGCGATAACACCGGAGAGCTGTTTTGT. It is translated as CASRGGGDNTGELFC.

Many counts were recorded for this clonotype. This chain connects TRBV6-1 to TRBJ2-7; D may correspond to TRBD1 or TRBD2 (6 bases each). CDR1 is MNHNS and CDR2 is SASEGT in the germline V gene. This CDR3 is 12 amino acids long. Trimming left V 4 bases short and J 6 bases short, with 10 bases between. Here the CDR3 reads CASSGPGAEQYF. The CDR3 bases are TGTGCCAGCAGTGGCCCGGGGGCCGAGCAGTACTTC.

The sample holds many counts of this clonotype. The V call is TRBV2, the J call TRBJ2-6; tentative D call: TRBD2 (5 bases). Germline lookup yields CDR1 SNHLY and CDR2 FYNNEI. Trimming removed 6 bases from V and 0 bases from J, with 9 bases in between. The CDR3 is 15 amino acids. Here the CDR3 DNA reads TGTGCCAGCAGCGGAGGACGCTCTGGGGCCAACGTCCTGACTTTC. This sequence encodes CASSGGRSGANVLTF.

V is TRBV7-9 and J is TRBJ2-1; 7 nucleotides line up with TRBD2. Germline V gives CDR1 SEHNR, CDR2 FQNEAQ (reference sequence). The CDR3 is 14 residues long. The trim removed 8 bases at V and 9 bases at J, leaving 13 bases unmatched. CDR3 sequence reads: CASGNRGGPGEQFF. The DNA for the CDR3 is TGTGCCAGCGGCAATAGGGGAGGGCCGGGTGAGCAGTTCTTC.

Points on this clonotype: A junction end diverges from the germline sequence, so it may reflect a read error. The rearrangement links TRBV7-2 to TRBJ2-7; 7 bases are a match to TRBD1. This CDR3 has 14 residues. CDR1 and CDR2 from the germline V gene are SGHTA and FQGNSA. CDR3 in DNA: TGTGCCAGCAGGCCCCAGGGGGTCAACTACGAGCAGTATTTC. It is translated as CASRPQGVNYEQYF. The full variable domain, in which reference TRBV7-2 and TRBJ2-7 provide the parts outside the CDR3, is GAGVSQSPSNKVTEKGKDVELRCDPISGHTALYWYRQSLGQGLEFLIYFQGNSAPDKSGLPSDRFSAERTGGSVSTLTIQRTQQEDSAVYLCASRPQGVNYEQYFGPGTRLTVT.

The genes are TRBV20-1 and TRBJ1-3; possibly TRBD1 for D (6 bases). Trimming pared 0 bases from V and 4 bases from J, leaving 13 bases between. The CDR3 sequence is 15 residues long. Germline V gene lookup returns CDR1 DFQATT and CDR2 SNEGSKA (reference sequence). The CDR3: CSARERGLRGNTIYF. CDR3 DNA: TGCAGTGCTAGAGAGCGGGGGCTGAGGGGAAACACCATATATTTT.

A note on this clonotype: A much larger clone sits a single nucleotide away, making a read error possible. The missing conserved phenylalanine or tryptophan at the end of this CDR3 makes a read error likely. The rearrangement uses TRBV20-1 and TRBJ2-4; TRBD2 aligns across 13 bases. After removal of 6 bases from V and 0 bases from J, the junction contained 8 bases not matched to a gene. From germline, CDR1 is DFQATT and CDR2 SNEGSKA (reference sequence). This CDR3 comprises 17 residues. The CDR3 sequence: CSAAGTSGIIAKNIQYC. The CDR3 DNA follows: TGCAGTGCAGCCGGGACTAGCGGGATTATAGCCAAAAACATTCAGTACTGC.

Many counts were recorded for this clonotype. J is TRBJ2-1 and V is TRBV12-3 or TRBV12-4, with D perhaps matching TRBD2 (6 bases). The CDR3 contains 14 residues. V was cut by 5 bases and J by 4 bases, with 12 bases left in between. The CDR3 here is CASSLGGGYNEQFF. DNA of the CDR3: TGTGCCAGCAGTCTAGGTGGAGGGTACAATGAGCAGTTCTTC.